Shown below are 3 T cell receptor beta chains from a single sample sequenced in a study of cytomegalovirus exposure and HLA in healthy donors. The PCR used 60 Vbeta and 13 Jbeta primers. Method: immunoSEQ multiplex PCR; TCRdb's copy keeps in-frame clones and lacks some. The table has about 67,000 clones, 80% to 90% seen once. The source material was PBMCs. The source of these receptors is a woman aged 25 to 39 in good health and CMV-seropositive.

The gene calls are TRBV5-6 and TRBJ2-7, with TRBD2 identical over 7 bases. V lost 4 bases to trimming and J lost 6 bases; unmatched junction nucleotides: 7. From germline, CDR1 is SGHDT and CDR2 YYEEEE. This CDR3 comprises 13 residues. The CDR3 DNA sequence: TGTGCCAGCAGCCGGACTAGAGGGCGCGAGCAGTACTTC. Translation: CASSRTRGREQYF.

This sequence joins TRBV29-1 and TRBJ1-2; 9 positions agree with TRBD1. Unmatched junction bases numbered 11, after V lost 7 bases and J lost 8 bases. Germline V lookup: CDR1 SQVTM, CDR2 ANQGSEA. The length of the CDR3 is 13 residues. In DNA, the CDR3 is TGCAGCGATACAGGGGGCGCCCCAGGGGGCTACACCTTC. This gives the protein CSDTGGAPGGYTF.

Comments on this clone: Compared with germline, one end of the junction differs, possibly owing to a read error. This chain connects TRBV6-1 to TRBJ2-7; 14 bases are a match to TRBD2. CDR3 size: 14 residues. The V gene's germline CDR1 is MNHNS and CDR2 SASEGT. In DNA form, the CDR3 reads TGTGCCAGCAGCGAGACGGGACTAGCGGGAGCCTACCACTTC. As protein: CASSETGLAGAYHF.